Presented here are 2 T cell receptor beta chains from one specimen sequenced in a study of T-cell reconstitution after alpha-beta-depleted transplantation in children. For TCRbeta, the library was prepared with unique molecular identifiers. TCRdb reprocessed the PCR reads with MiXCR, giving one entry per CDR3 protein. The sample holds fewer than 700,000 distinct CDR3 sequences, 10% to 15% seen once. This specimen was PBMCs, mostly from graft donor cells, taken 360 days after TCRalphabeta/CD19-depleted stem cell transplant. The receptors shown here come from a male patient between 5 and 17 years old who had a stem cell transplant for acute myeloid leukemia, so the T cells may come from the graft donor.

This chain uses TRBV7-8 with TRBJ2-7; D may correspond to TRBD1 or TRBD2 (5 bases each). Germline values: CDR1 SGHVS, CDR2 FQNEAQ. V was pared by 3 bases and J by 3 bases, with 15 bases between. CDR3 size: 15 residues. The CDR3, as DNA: TGTGCCAGCAGCTTGGGGGTCCCTGATATCTACGAGCAGTACTTC. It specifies CASSLGVPDIYEQYF.

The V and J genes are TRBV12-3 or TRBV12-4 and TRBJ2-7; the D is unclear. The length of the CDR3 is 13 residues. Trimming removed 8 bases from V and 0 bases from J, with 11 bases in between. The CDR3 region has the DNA TGTGCCAGCGGCCCCGGGCACTCCTACGAGCAGTACTTC. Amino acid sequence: CASGPGHSYEQYF.